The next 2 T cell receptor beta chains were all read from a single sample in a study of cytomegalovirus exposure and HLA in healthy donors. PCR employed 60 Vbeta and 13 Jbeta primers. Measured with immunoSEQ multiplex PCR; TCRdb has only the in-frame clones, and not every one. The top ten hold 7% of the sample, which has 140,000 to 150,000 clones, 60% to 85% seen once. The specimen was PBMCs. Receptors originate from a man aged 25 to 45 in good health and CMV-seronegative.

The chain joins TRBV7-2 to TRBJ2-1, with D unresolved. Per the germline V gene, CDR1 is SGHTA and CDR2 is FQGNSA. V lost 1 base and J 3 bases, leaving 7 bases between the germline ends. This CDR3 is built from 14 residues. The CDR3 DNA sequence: TGTGCCAGCAGCTTAGGCGGAATCTACAATGAGCAGTTCTTC. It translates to CASSLGGIYNEQFF.

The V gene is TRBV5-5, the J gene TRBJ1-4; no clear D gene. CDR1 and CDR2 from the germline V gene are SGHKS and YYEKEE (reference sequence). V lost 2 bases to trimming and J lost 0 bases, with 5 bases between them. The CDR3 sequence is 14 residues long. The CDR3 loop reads CASSFLATNEKLFF. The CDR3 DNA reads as TGTGCCAGCAGCTTTCTTGCAACTAATGAAAAACTGTTTTTT.